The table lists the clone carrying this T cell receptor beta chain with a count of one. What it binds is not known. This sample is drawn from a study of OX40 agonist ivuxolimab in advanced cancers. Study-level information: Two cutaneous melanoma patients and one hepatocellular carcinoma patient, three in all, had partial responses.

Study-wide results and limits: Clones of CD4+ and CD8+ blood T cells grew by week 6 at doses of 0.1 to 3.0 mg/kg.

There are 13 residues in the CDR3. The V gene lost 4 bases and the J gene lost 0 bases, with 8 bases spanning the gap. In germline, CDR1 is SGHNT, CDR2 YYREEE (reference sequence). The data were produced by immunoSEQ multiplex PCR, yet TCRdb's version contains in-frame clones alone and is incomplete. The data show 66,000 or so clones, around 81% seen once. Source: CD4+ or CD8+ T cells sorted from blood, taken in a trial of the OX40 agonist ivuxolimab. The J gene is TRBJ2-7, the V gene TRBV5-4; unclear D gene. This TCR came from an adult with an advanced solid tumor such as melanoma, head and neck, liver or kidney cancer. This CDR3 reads CASSPRASYEQYF. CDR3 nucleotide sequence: TGTGCCAGCAGCCCACGCGCCTCCTACGAGCAGTACTTC.